The T cell receptor beta chain under discussion was sequenced for a study of blood T cell repertoires in COVID-19. Method: immunoSEQ multiplex PCR; TCRdb's copy keeps in-frame clones and lacks some. The sample has around 200,000 clones, 86% seen once. V was pared by 3 bases and J by 4 bases, with 3 bases of the junction left unmatched. The CDR3 extends over 14 amino acids. CDR1 is MNHEY, CDR2 SMNVEV, per germline (reference sequence). This sequence joins TRBV27 and TRBJ1-5; TRBD1 matches 7 bases. The sequenced sample consisted of PBMCs or T cells enriched from blood (not recorded which). This receptor was obtained from a woman in her 40s with acute COVID-19. CDR3 amino acids: CASSFSRGNQPQHF. The CDR3 bases are TGTGCCAGCAGTTTTTCCAGGGGGAATCAGCCCCAGCATTTT.